These T cell receptor beta chains were read from a single sample in a study of CD8+CD57+ T cells in acquired aplastic anemia. TCRdb analysed the reads with MiXCR anew, one entry per CDR3 protein. The repertoire holds fewer than 250,000 distinct CDR3 sequences, 47% seen once, with roughly 8% in the top ten. Source material: sorted CD4+, CD8+, or CD8+CD57+ T cells (not recorded which) from PBMCs. The receptors originated from a human donor with aplastic anemia. The CDR3 runs from the conserved cysteine through the conserved F or W. Fields, in order: D gene, CDR3 length, J gene, clone size, V gene, CDR3 DNA, CDR3 protein. D genes are given only for firm matches. Some rows have no size entry. The others give once, few or many, or a class for an expanded clone.

D gene: .; CDR3 length: 17; J gene: TRBJ2-5; clone size: .; V gene: TRBV25-1; CDR3 DNA: TGTGCCAGCAGTGAACACAAAGGGACACTTAAGGGAGAGACCCAGTACTTC; CDR3 protein: CASSEHKGTLKGETQYF
D gene: TRBD1; CDR3 length: 13; J gene: TRBJ1-6; clone size: .; V gene: TRBV9; CDR3 DNA: TGTGCCAGCTCCAGGGGGATGGATTCACCCCTCCACTTT; CDR3 protein: CASSRGMDSPLHF
D gene: TRBD1; CDR3 length: 16; J gene: TRBJ1-2; clone size: .; V gene: TRBV20-1; CDR3 DNA: TGCAGTGTAAGAGGGACAGGCGCGTTCGAATGGGATGGCTACACCTTC; CDR3 protein: CSVRGTGAFEWDGYTF
D gene: .; CDR3 length: 16; J gene: TRBJ1-3; clone size: many; V gene: TRBV14; CDR3 DNA: TGTGCCAGCAGCCAACCTAGCGACCGCTCTGGAAACACCATATATTTT; CDR3 protein: CASSQPSDRSGNTIYF
D gene: TRBD1; CDR3 length: 15; J gene: TRBJ2-5; clone size: once; V gene: TRBV7-9; CDR3 DNA: TGTGCCAGCAGCCCCGCGGGGACAGGGTCAAAGCCCCAGTACTTC; CDR3 protein: CASSPAGTGSKPQYF
D gene: TRBD2; CDR3 length: 15; J gene: TRBJ2-7; clone size: .; V gene: TRBV25-1; CDR3 DNA: TGTGCCAGCAGTGATCCCCCCGGGAGGAACTACGAGCAGTACTTC; CDR3 protein: CASSDPPGRNYEQYF
D gene: .; CDR3 length: 14; J gene: TRBJ2-7; clone size: .; V gene: TRBV9; CDR3 DNA: TGTGCCAGCAGCGTAGACAGGGCACCCTACGAGCAGTACTTC; CDR3 protein: CASSVDRAPYEQYF
D gene: TRBD1; CDR3 length: 14; J gene: TRBJ2-7; clone size: many; V gene: TRBV5-5; CDR3 DNA: TGTGCCAGCAGCTTAGGGACAGGGGCCTACGAGCAGTACTTC; CDR3 protein: CASSLGTGAYEQYF
D gene: .; CDR3 length: 13; J gene: TRBJ2-7; clone size: few; V gene: TRBV5-1; CDR3 DNA: TGTGCCAGCAGCCGAAGGGGGGCCTACGAGCAGTACTTC; CDR3 protein: CASSRRGAYEQYF
D gene: .; CDR3 length: 18; J gene: TRBJ2-6; clone size: few; V gene: TRBV3-1; CDR3 DNA: TGTGCCAGCAGCCAAGTTAACCTAGCCCGTTCTGGGGCCAACGTCCTGACTTTC; CDR3 protein: CASSQVNLARSGANVLTF
D gene: TRBD2; CDR3 length: 15; J gene: TRBJ2-3; clone size: once; V gene: TRBV20-1; CDR3 DNA: TGCAGTGCTAGGGGGTGTAGCGGGAGGGCAGATACGCAGTATTTT; CDR3 protein: CSARGCSGRADTQYF
D gene: .; CDR3 length: 17; J gene: TRBJ2-6; clone size: .; V gene: TRBV7-9; CDR3 DNA: TGTGCCAGCAGCTTAGTACGGGACCTCTCTGGGGCCAACGTCCTGACTTTC; CDR3 protein: CASSLVRDLSGANVLTF
D gene: .; CDR3 length: 13; J gene: TRBJ2-5; clone size: many; V gene: TRBV3-1; CDR3 DNA: TGTGCCAGCAGCCAAGGGGCGGGGGAGACCCAGTACTTC; CDR3 protein: CASSQGAGETQYF
D gene: .; CDR3 length: 15; J gene: TRBJ2-1; clone size: many; V gene: TRBV4-3; CDR3 DNA: TGCGCCAGCAGCCAATACAGGGAACTTTTCAATGAGCAGTTCTTC; CDR3 protein: CASSQYRELFNEQFF
D gene: TRBD1; CDR3 length: 16; J gene: TRBJ2-5; clone size: many; V gene: TRBV4-1; CDR3 DNA: TGCGCCAGCAGCCCCACCGGGACAGGGTTTGTAGAGACCCAGTACTTC; CDR3 protein: CASSPTGTGFVETQYF
D gene: TRBD2; CDR3 length: 16; J gene: TRBJ2-1; clone size: many; V gene: TRBV13; CDR3 DNA: TGTGCCAGCAGCTGGGGTCTAGCGGGAGGGCCCAATGAGCAGTTCTTC; CDR3 protein: CASSWGLAGGPNEQFF
D gene: .; CDR3 length: 15; J gene: TRBJ2-6; clone size: many; V gene: TRBV19; CDR3 DNA: TGTGCCACTATTGACAGACACTCTGGGGCCAACGTCCTGACTTTC; CDR3 protein: CATIDRHSGANVLTF
D gene: TRBD1; CDR3 length: 15; J gene: TRBJ1-2; clone size: many; V gene: TRBV20-1; CDR3 DNA: TGCAGTGCTAGAGTTAGGACAGGGGCAAACTATGGCTACACCTTC; CDR3 protein: CSARVRTGANYGYTF
D gene: .; CDR3 length: 14; J gene: TRBJ1-5; clone size: .; V gene: TRBV6-2/TRBV6-3; CDR3 DNA: TGTGCCAGCAGTTTCACAGCTACCAATCAGCCCCAGCATTTT; CDR3 protein: CASSFTATNQPQHF
D gene: TRBD1; CDR3 length: 14; J gene: TRBJ1-2; clone size: .; V gene: TRBV7-9; CDR3 DNA: TGCGCCAGCAGCTTGGAGGGACAGAACTATGGCTACACCTTC; CDR3 protein: CASSLEGQNYGYTF
D gene: .; CDR3 length: 14; J gene: TRBJ1-2; clone size: once; V gene: TRBV20-1; CDR3 DNA: TGCAGTGCTAGAGATCTGGGAAGGCACTATGGCTACACCTTC; CDR3 protein: CSARDLGRHYGYTF
D gene: .; CDR3 length: 15; J gene: TRBJ2-7; clone size: .; V gene: TRBV19; CDR3 DNA: TGTGCCAGTAGTATTGATGGGCACAATACGAACGAGCAGTACTTC; CDR3 protein: CASSIDGHNTNEQYF
D gene: .; CDR3 length: 17; J gene: TRBJ2-7; clone size: many; V gene: TRBV24-1; CDR3 DNA: TGTGCCACCAGTGACCCCGGGGGACAAAAAAGTGGCTACGAGCAGTACTTC; CDR3 protein: CATSDPGGQKSGYEQYF
D gene: .; CDR3 length: 14; J gene: TRBJ1-2; clone size: .; V gene: TRBV19; CDR3 DNA: TGTGCCAGTAGTATCATGAGGGGCCGGTATGGCTACACCTTC; CDR3 protein: CASSIMRGRYGYTF
D gene: .; CDR3 length: 15; J gene: TRBJ2-5; clone size: many; V gene: TRBV12-3/TRBV12-4; CDR3 DNA: TGTGCCAGCAACTCAGGTTCGCGTCTTTGGGAGACCCAGTACTTC; CDR3 protein: CASNSGSRLWETQYF
D gene: .; CDR3 length: 15; J gene: TRBJ1-5; clone size: .; V gene: TRBV15; CDR3 DNA: TGTGCCACCAGCAGATTAGCGGGAGAGGAGCAGCCCCAGCATTTT; CDR3 protein: CATSRLAGEEQPQHF
D gene: .; CDR3 length: 11; J gene: TRBJ1-3; clone size: .; V gene: TRBV25-1; CDR3 DNA: TGTGCCAGCCCCCACTTGTTCACCATATATTTT; CDR3 protein: CASPHLFTIYF
D gene: TRBD1; CDR3 length: 15; J gene: TRBJ2-5; clone size: .; V gene: TRBV7-9; CDR3 DNA: TGTGCCAGCAGCTTAATTGGACAGGGTTACGAGACCCAGTACTTC; CDR3 protein: CASSLIGQGYETQYF
D gene: .; CDR3 length: 13; J gene: TRBJ2-7; clone size: many; V gene: TRBV27; CDR3 DNA: TGTGCCAGCAGTTGGGCGGGCAGGGGGGCGCAGTACTTC; CDR3 protein: CASSWAGRGAQYF
D gene: TRBD1; CDR3 length: 14; J gene: TRBJ2-7; clone size: .; V gene: TRBV27; CDR3 DNA: TGTGCCAGCAGTTATTCAGGGGGCTCAGGCGAGCAGTACTTC; CDR3 protein: CASSYSGGSGEQYF
D gene: TRBD1; CDR3 length: 18; J gene: TRBJ1-5; clone size: many; V gene: TRBV19; CDR3 DNA: TGTGCCAGTAGGACATCCGGGACAGCTTATCGTAGCAATCAGCCCCAGCATTTT; CDR3 protein: CASRTSGTAYRSNQPQHF
D gene: .; CDR3 length: 16; J gene: TRBJ1-1; clone size: many; V gene: TRBV4-3; CDR3 DNA: TGCGCCAGCAGCCAAGAGGTAATATGGGGTTCGACTGAAGCTTTCTTT; CDR3 protein: CASSQEVIWGSTEAFF
D gene: .; CDR3 length: 19; J gene: TRBJ1-1; clone size: few; V gene: TRBV6-2/TRBV6-3; CDR3 DNA: TGTGCCAGCAGTTACCCCCTAACCAGTGTCCCGGTACCGAACACTGAAGCTTTCTTT; CDR3 protein: CASSYPLTSVPVPNTEAFF
D gene: .; CDR3 length: 15; J gene: TRBJ2-7; clone size: many; V gene: TRBV9; CDR3 DNA: TGTGCCAGCAGCAAACGGGACACCGCCATGGGCGAGCAGTACTTC; CDR3 protein: CASSKRDTAMGEQYF
D gene: .; CDR3 length: 15; J gene: TRBJ1-6; clone size: many; V gene: TRBV6-1; CDR3 DNA: TGTGCCAGCAGCGTAGGGGCGGACGGTCTTTCACCCCTCCACTTT; CDR3 protein: CASSVGADGLSPLHF
D gene: .; CDR3 length: 13; J gene: TRBJ2-7; clone size: many; V gene: TRBV6-5; CDR3 DNA: TGTGCCAGCGGTCGGGTGGTCCCCTACGAGCAGTACTTC; CDR3 protein: CASGRVVPYEQYF
D gene: TRBD1; CDR3 length: 14; J gene: TRBJ1-5; clone size: many; V gene: TRBV5-1; CDR3 DNA: TGCGCCAGCAGCCTCCGGGACAGGGGACAGCCCCAGCATTTT; CDR3 protein: CASSLRDRGQPQHF
D gene: .; CDR3 length: 13; J gene: TRBJ2-5; clone size: once; V gene: TRBV7-2; CDR3 DNA: TGTGCCAGCAGCTTAGCGATTAGGGAGACCCAGTACTTC; CDR3 protein: CASSLAIRETQYF
D gene: .; CDR3 length: 13; J gene: TRBJ2-1; clone size: .; V gene: TRBV10-3; CDR3 DNA: TGTGCCATCAGGGGGGTGGGGCACAATGAGCAGTTCTTC; CDR3 protein: CAIRGVGHNEQFF
D gene: TRBD1; CDR3 length: 18; J gene: TRBJ2-5; clone size: .; V gene: TRBV19; CDR3 DNA: TGTGCCAGTAGTGATCCCGTTACCGGGACAGGGGGCGTAGAGACCCAGTACTTC; CDR3 protein: CASSDPVTGTGGVETQYF
D gene: TRBD2; CDR3 length: 16; J gene: TRBJ2-3; clone size: many; V gene: TRBV9; CDR3 DNA: TGTGCCAGCAGCGACGGGACTAGCCCTAAGGGGGATACGCAGTATTTT; CDR3 protein: CASSDGTSPKGDTQYF
D gene: .; CDR3 length: 13; J gene: TRBJ1-1; clone size: .; V gene: TRBV30; CDR3 DNA: TGTGCCTGGAGTCCCGACGGATTCACTGAAGTTTTCTTT; CDR3 protein: CAWSPDGFTEVFF
D gene: .; CDR3 length: 13; J gene: TRBJ1-3; clone size: few; V gene: TRBV9; CDR3 DNA: TGTGCCAGCAGCGTACTCGCTGGAAACACCATATATTTT; CDR3 protein: CASSVLAGNTIYF
D gene: .; CDR3 length: 14; J gene: TRBJ2-7; clone size: many; V gene: TRBV9; CDR3 DNA: TGTGCCAGCAGCGTAGATGGGGGTTTGGACGAGCAGTACTTC; CDR3 protein: CASSVDGGLDEQYF
D gene: TRBD1; CDR3 length: 15; J gene: TRBJ1-6; clone size: few; V gene: TRBV5-6; CDR3 DNA: TGTGCCAGCAGCAGAAGGGACAGCTCCAATTCACCCCTCCACTTT; CDR3 protein: CASSRRDSSNSPLHF
D gene: .; CDR3 length: 13; J gene: TRBJ2-7; clone size: .; V gene: TRBV7-3; CDR3 DNA: TGTGCCAGCAGCTTTTCGGACCACTACGAGCAGTACTTC; CDR3 protein: CASSFSDHYEQYF
D gene: .; CDR3 length: 12; J gene: TRBJ1-1; clone size: few; V gene: TRBV27; CDR3 DNA: TGTGCCACCCACAGCGGCGAGACTGAAGCTTTCTTT; CDR3 protein: CATHSGETEAFF
D gene: .; CDR3 length: 14; J gene: TRBJ1-1; clone size: .; V gene: TRBV9; CDR3 DNA: TGTGCCAGCAGCGTAGGGGCCATGAACACTGAAGCTTTCTTT; CDR3 protein: CASSVGAMNTEAFF
D gene: TRBD1; CDR3 length: 11; J gene: TRBJ1-2; clone size: .; V gene: TRBV20-1; CDR3 DNA: TGCAGTGCTAGAGGGACAGGCGGCTACACCTTC; CDR3 protein: CSARGTGGYTF
D gene: .; CDR3 length: 14; J gene: TRBJ2-3; clone size: .; V gene: TRBV27; CDR3 DNA: TGTGCCAGCAGTTCCCGACAGTACACAGATGCGCAGTATTTT; CDR3 protein: CASSSRQYTDAQYF
D gene: TRBD1; CDR3 length: 16; J gene: TRBJ2-5; clone size: many; V gene: TRBV7-3; CDR3 DNA: TGTGCCAGCAGCTTACGCGGCAGGGGGACCCTGGAGACCCAGTACTTC; CDR3 protein: CASSLRGRGTLETQYF
D gene: TRBD2; CDR3 length: 19; J gene: TRBJ2-7; clone size: few; V gene: TRBV4-1; CDR3 DNA: TGCGCCAGCAGCCGTTGGGACAGGAAGACTAGCGGGAGTAGCTACGAGCAGTACTTC; CDR3 protein: CASSRWDRKTSGSSYEQYF
D gene: TRBD2; CDR3 length: 17; J gene: TRBJ2-7; clone size: .; V gene: TRBV2; CDR3 DNA: TGTGCCAGCAGTGCTATTCCCCCTAGCGGGGGTTCTTGCGAGCAGTACTTC; CDR3 protein: CASSAIPPSGGSCEQYF
D gene: .; CDR3 length: 15; J gene: TRBJ2-1; clone size: .; V gene: TRBV4-3; CDR3 DNA: TGCGCCAGCAGCCAAGAAGGGACTTACTACAATGAGCAGTTCTTC; CDR3 protein: CASSQEGTYYNEQFF
D gene: .; CDR3 length: 16; J gene: TRBJ1-2; clone size: many; V gene: TRBV20-1; CDR3 DNA: TGCAGTGCTAGAGATACAGACAGGCTCTATAACTATGGCTACACCTTC; CDR3 protein: CSARDTDRLYNYGYTF